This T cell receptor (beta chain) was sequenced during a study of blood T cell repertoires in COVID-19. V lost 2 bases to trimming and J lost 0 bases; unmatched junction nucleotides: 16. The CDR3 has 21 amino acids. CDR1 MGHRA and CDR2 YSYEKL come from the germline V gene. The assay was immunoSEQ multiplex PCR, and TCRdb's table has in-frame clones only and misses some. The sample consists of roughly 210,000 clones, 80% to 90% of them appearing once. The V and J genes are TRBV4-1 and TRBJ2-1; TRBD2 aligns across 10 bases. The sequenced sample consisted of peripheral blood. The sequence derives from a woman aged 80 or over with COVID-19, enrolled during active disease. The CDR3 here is CASSQTKLAGRNHSSYNEQFF. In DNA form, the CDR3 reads TGCGCCAGCAGCCAAACGAAACTAGCGGGGCGAAATCATAGCTCCTACAATGAGCAGTTCTTC.